The 18 T cell receptor beta chains below come from one sample, sequenced in a study of T cell responses to AZD1222 COVID-19 vaccine. TCRdb keeps only in-frame clones here, not all; method: immunoSEQ multiplex PCR. The sample consists of some 120,000 clones, roughly 91% of them appearing once. The starting material was peripheral blood, obtained on day 0 of AZD1222 vaccination. These receptors all stem from an adult in good health.

The chain links TRBV3-1 (or the pseudogene TRBV3-2) to TRBJ2-7; D gene uncertain. The CDR3 runs 12 residues. Looked up from germline, CDR1 is LGHDT and CDR2 is YNNKEL (reference sequence). Trimming stripped 6 bases from V and 3 bases from J, with 9 bases between. CDR3 protein: CASSRHHYEQYF. CDR3 DNA: TGTGCCAGCAGTAGACACCACTACGAGCAGTACTTC.

The J gene is TRBJ1-4, the V gene TRBV9, with D possibly TRBD1 on 6 matching bases. Germline loops: CDR1 SGDLS, CDR2 YYNGEE. The CDR3 is made up of 15 amino acids. V dropped 3 bases and J dropped 5 bases, with 14 bases sitting between them. Written as DNA, the CDR3 is TGTGCCAGCAGCGCCCTACAGGGTCAGAATGAAAAACTGTTTTTT. As protein: CASSALQGQNEKLFF.

The CDR3 sequence is CASTRGAPRDTQYF. Here the CDR3 DNA reads TGTGCCAGCACCCGTGGGGCCCCGAGAGATACGCAGTATTTT. The chain joins TRBV5-6 to TRBJ2-3, with D tentatively TRBD1 (5 bases). The germline V gene encodes CDR1 SGHDT and CDR2 YYEEEE. This CDR3 has 14 residues. V shed 6 bases and J shed 5 bases, with 16 bases lying between them.

The rearrangement joins TRBV2 to TRBJ2-7, with D perhaps matching TRBD2 (6 bases). The germline gives CDR1 SNHLY, CDR2 FYNNEI. V dropped 3 bases and J dropped 6 bases, with 12 bases sitting between them. This CDR3 has 13 amino acids. The CDR3 protein is CASSEGPGSEQYF. The DNA for the CDR3 is TGTGCCAGCAGTGAGGGCCCCGGGAGCGAGCAGTACTTC.

The rearrangement uses TRBV6-1 and TRBJ1-5, with TRBD1 matching 9 bases. The CDR3 sequence is 18 residues long. V shed 2 bases and J 10 bases; nucleotides not matched to a gene: 18. CDR1 and CDR2 (germline): MNHNS, SASEGT. CDR3 amino acids: CASSERRTGTGNLPPQHF. The CDR3 region has the DNA TGTGCCAGCAGTGAACGTCGTACGGGGACAGGGAATCTCCCCCCCCAGCATTTT.

This clone was counted once. The chain has TRBV5-6 and TRBJ2-5; 9 bases match TRBD2. Germline CDR1 SGHDT, CDR2 YYEEEE. V shed 4 bases and J 5 bases; nucleotides not matched to a gene: 15. The CDR3 length is 17 residues. The CDR3 region is CASSIPREGWLGETQYF. CDR3 coding DNA: TGTGCCAGCAGCATCCCGCGGGAGGGATGGCTCGGGGAGACCCAGTACTTC.

V gene TRBV28 combines with J gene TRBJ1-5; no clear D gene. Germline CDR1 and CDR2: MDHEN and SYDVKM. The ends were cut back, 7 bases at V and 0 bases at J, with 10 bases in the middle. The CDR3 contains 14 residues. The CDR3 reads CASTPGSSNQPQHF. In DNA form, the CDR3 reads TGTGCCAGCACCCCAGGCAGTAGCAATCAGCCCCAGCATTTT.

The chain is built from TRBV12-3 or TRBV12-4 and TRBJ2-5, with TRBD2 matching over 7 bases. Losses at the gene ends were 7 bases for V and 2 bases for J; bases not matched to a gene: 4. CDR3 size: 13 residues. The DNA of the CDR3 is TGTGCCAGCAAGGGCGGGAGTCAAGAGACCCAGTACTTC. As protein: CASKGGSQETQYF.

The CDR3 nucleotides are TGCGCCAGCAGCTTATCACTAGCGGGAGTTCGGGGTCAAGAGACCCAGTACTTC. Protein product: CASSLSLAGVRGQETQYF. The genes are TRBV5-1 and TRBJ2-5; 11 nucleotides align to TRBD2. The V gene end was trimmed by 2 bases and the J gene end by 2 bases; junction bases not matched to a gene: 11. The CDR3 is made up of 18 amino acids. Germline V gives CDR1 SGHRS, CDR2 YFSETQ.

This chain connects TRBV12-3 or TRBV12-4 to TRBJ2-1; 9 nucleotides align to TRBD2. J was trimmed by 9 bases and V by 8 bases; bases with no gene match: 5. The CDR3 contains 12 residues. The CDR3 is CASAGGPGEQFF. As DNA, the CDR3 is TGTGCCAGCGCGGGAGGGCCTGGTGAGCAGTTCTTC.

The chain recombines TRBV7-2 with TRBJ2-7; D is perhaps TRBD2 (6 bases). CDR3 length: 13 residues. V was cut by 5 bases and J by 1 base, with 9 bases left in between. The V gene's germline CDR1 is SGHTA and CDR2 FQGNSA. This CDR3 reads CASSGEESYEQYF. The CDR3 bases are TGTGCCAGCAGCGGGGAGGAGTCCTACGAGCAGTACTTC. Using reference TRBV7-2 and TRBJ2-7 for the parts outside the CDR3, the full variable domain is GAGVSQSPSNKVTEKGKDVELRCDPISGHTALYWYRQSLGQGLEFLIYFQGNSAPDKSGLPSDRFSAERTGGSVSTLTIQRTQQEDSAVYLCASSGEESYEQYFGPGTRLTVT.

CDR3 sequence (DNA): TGTGCCAGCAGCTATTTTGGGGCGTCTGGCTACACCTTC. This translates into CASSYFGASGYTF. The V call is TRBV5-4, the J call TRBJ1-2; D may be TRBD1 (5 bases). There are 13 residues in the CDR3. Trimming shortened V by 3 bases and J by 7 bases, and 13 bases separated the two germline ends. Germline loops: CDR1 SGHNT, CDR2 YYREEE (reference sequence). Together with reference TRBV5-4 and TRBJ1-2, the CDR3 gives the full variable domain: ETGVTQSPTHLIKTRGQQVTLRCSSQSGHNTVSWYQQALGQGPQFIFQYYREEENGRGNFPPRFSGLQFPNYSSELNVNALELDDSALYLCASSYFGASGYTFGSGTRLTVV.

The chain recombines TRBV4-2 with TRBJ2-6; weak D call: TRBD1 (6 bases). Trimming took 2 bases from V and 1 from J, leaving 6 bases between them. The CDR3 is 15 amino acids. Germline CDR1 reads LGHNA; CDR2 reads YNFKEQ. Here the CDR3 DNA reads TGTGCCAGCAGCCAAACAGGGTCTGGGGCCAACGTCCTGACTTTC. Its translation: CASSQTGSGANVLTF.

This chain uses TRBV2 with TRBJ1-5; D remains ambiguous. The germline V gene has CDR1 SNHLY and CDR2 FYNNEI. The CDR3 consists of 15 residues. V lost 0 bases to trimming and J lost 8 bases, with 14 bases between them. CDR3 DNA: TGTGCCAGCAGTGAAGCCCTCTTCCTTCGAGAGCCCCAGCATTTT. Translation: CASSEALFLREPQHF.

This sequence joins TRBV7-2 and TRBJ1-1, with a weak D call TRBD1 (5 bases). V shed 5 bases and J shed 1 base, with 8 bases lying between them. CDR1 is SGHTA, CDR2 FQGNSA, per germline. This CDR3 contains 13 residues. CDR3 coding DNA: TGTGCCAGCAGCCTCAGGGAGAACACTGAAGCTTTCTTT. As protein: CASSLRENTEAFF.

The rearrangement links TRBV6-5 to TRBJ1-1; no firm D call. Per the germline V gene, CDR1 is MNHEY and CDR2 is SVGAGI. The length of the CDR3 is 14 residues. The V end lost 6 bases, the J end lost 0 bases, and 11 bases lay between the germline ends. The CDR3 here is CASSLQKMNTEAFF. For the CDR3, the DNA is TGTGCCAGCAGCCTTCAAAAAATGAACACTGAAGCTTTCTTT.

V usage is TRBV9 and J usage is TRBJ2-1; 13 positions match TRBD2. Germline-derived CDR1 and CDR2 are SGDLS and YYNGEE. J lost 10 bases, V lost 0 bases, and 4 bases had no gene match. The CDR3 loop spans 15 amino acids. CDR3: CASSVGTSGSAEQFF. The CDR3 region has the DNA TGTGCCAGCAGCGTAGGGACTAGCGGGAGTGCGGAGCAGTTCTTC.

This rearrangement joins TRBV18 to TRBJ1-2; possibly TRBD1 for D (5 bases). The CDR3 extends over 13 amino acids. Germline CDR1 KGHSH, CDR2 LQKENI. V was trimmed by 3 bases and J by 3 bases, leaving 8 bases between them. DNA for the CDR3: TGTGCCAGCTCACCTTCGGGGGACTATGGCTACACCTTC. This encodes CASSPSGDYGYTF.